This T cell receptor beta chain came from a study of a mutant IDH1 vaccine in newly diagnosed glioma. Study-level background: With temozolomide cycles, or 4-6 weeks after radiotherapy alone, vaccination was started. Former treatment meant radiotherapy, temozolomide, or both; the majority had gotten both.

Stated time point: week 11, during vaccination. The vaccine gave 300 ug of a 20-mer mutant IDH1 peptide subcutaneously per dose. The CDR3 covers 15 residues. Per the germline V gene, CDR1 is KGHSH and CDR2 is LQKENI. The V and J ends lost 3 bases and 8 bases, in that order; junction bases with no gene match: 10. This clone was detected once. Its antigen is unidentified. TCRdb keeps only in-frame clones here, not all; method: immunoSEQ multiplex PCR. This table has more than 20,000 clones, 79% appearing once. The chain has TRBV18 and TRBJ2-3; the match to TRBD1 covers 8 bases. This material consisted of PBMCs, taken from a glioma patient whose treatment included an IDH1 peptide vaccine. The origin of this receptor is a man aged 35 to 55 with glioma. The CDR3 loop reads CASSPPDRARGTQYF. The CDR3 DNA follows: TGTGCCAGCTCACCTCCGGACAGGGCTCGGGGTACGCAGTATTTT.